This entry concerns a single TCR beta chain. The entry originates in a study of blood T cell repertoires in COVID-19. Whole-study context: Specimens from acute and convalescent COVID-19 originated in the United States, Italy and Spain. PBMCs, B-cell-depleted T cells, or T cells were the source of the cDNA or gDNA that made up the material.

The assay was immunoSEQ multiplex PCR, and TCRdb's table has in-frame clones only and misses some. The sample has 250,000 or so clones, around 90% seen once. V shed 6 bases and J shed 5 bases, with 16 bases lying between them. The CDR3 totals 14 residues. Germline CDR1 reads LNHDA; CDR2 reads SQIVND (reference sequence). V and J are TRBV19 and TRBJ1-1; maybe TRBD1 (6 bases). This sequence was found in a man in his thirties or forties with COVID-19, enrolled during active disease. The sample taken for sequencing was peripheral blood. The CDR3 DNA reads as TGTGCCAGTAGGATCGACCCCCAGGGGACTGAAGCTTTCTTT. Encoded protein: CASRIDPQGTEAFF.